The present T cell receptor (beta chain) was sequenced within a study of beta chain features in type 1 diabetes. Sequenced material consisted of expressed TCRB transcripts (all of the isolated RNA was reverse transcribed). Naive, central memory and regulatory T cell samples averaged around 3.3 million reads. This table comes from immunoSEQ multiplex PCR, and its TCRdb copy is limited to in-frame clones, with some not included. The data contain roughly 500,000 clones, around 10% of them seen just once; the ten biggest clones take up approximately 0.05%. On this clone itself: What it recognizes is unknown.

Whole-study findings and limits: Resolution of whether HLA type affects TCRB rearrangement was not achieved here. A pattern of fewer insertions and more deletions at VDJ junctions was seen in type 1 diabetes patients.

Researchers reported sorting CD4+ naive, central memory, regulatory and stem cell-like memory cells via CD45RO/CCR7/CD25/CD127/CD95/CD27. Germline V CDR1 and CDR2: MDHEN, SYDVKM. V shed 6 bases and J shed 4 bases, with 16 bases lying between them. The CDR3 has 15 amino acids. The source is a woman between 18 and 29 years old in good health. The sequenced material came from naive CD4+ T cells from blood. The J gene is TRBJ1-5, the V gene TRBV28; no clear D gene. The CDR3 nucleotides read TGTGCCAGCAGCCCAATCTCGCCGGGGAATCAGCCCCAGCATTTT. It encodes CASSPISPGNQPQHF.